This TCR beta chain was found in a study of glioma-infiltrating T cells. Overall study: WHO grade II oligodendrogliomas or astrocytomas, plus non-recurrent WHO grade IV glioblastomas, were sampled.

This clonotype was counted a single time. One junction end disagrees with the germline gene, perhaps due to a read error. The iRepertoire nested amplicon-rescue multiplex PCR amplified TCR alpha and beta CDR3s from RNA. Each CDR3 protein gets one entry after TCRdb re-called the multiplex PCR reads with MiXCR. Among a few hundred thousand distinct CDR3 sequences, 35% to 45% were seen once, and the ten largest hold 9.5% to 15%. This CDR3 comprises 15 residues. The germline V gene encodes CDR1 MDHEN and CDR2 SYDVKM. The clonotype comes from a human donor with low-grade glioma or glioblastoma, undergoing nonglioma brain surgery, or in good health (not recorded which). Sequencing was carried out using glioma tissue, nonneoplastic brain tissue, or PBMCs (not recorded which). J is TRBJ1-3 and V is TRBV28; D remains ambiguous. The CDR3, as DNA: TGTGCCACCAGTTTAGGCAGCCGCTCTGGAAACACCATATATTTT. Translated, it gives CATSLGSRSGNTIYF.